This T cell receptor (beta chain) stems from a study of T cells in Graves' hyperthyroidism and ophthalmopathy. Isolation of PBMCs was performed on approximately 10 ml fresh peripheral blood. The CDR3 regions of TCR beta were amplified from RNA transcripts. The HTBI primer set drove a first-round RT-PCR of the TCR CDR3. TCRdb called the multiplex PCR reads again in MiXCR, with one record for every CDR3 protein. Among 300,000 or so distinct CDR3 sequences listed, roughly 15% were seen once. This clonotype was picked up many times. Germline lookup yields CDR1 SGHRS and CDR2 YFSETQ. This CDR3 spans 15 amino acids. Trimming took 0 bases from V and 7 from J, leaving 16 bases between them.

The TCR sequence derives from a man younger than 45 with Graves' hyperthyroidism. The chain uses TRBV5-1 and TRBJ1-2; no clear D gene. Sequenced input: blood. The CDR3 reads CASSLGDGLEPGYTF. The DNA for the CDR3 is TGCGCCAGCAGCTTGGGAGACGGCCTGGAGCCTGGCTACACCTTC. Filled out from reference TRBV5-1 and TRBJ1-2, the complete variable domain reads KAGVTQTPRYLIKTRGQQVTLSCSPISGHRSVSWYQQTPGQGLQFLFEYFSETQRNKGNFPGRFSGRQFSNSRSEMNVSTLELGDSALYLCASSLGDGLEPGYTFGSGTRLTVV.